The rows below give T cell receptor beta chains drawn from one sample of a study of T-cell memory formation after mild COVID-19. A single record per CDR3 protein comes from TCRdb applying MiXCR to the 5' RACE reads. The sample carries roughly 35,000 distinct CDR3 sequences, roughly 21% recorded once. What was sequenced was PBMCs or a T cell subset sorted from them (not recorded which). Receptor source: an adult who had mild COVID-19 (a few samples of this study predate the infection). Cell type and time point are not known. Both conserved end residues are part of each CDR3. D genes are given only for firm matches. Size is omitted from some rows. Given values are once, few, many or a class for expanded clones.

d_call,j_call,clone_size,v_call,cdr3_nt,cdr3_aa
.,TRBJ2-1,many,TRBV2,TGTGCCAGCGGGGGTGAGGTTGAGCAGTTCTTC,CASGGEVEQFF
TRBD2,TRBJ2-1,many,TRBV20-1,TGCAGTGCCAAAGGGGAACTAGCGGCCAATGAGCAGTTCTTC,CSAKGELAANEQFF
TRBD2,TRBJ2-1,many,TRBV12-3/TRBV12-4,TGTGCCAGCAGTTTAGCGTTGAGAGGGCTAGCGGGTTCCGCCTACAATGAGCAGTTCTTC,CASSLALRGLAGSAYNEQFF
TRBD2,TRBJ2-5,.,TRBV20-1,TGCAGTGCTAGAATCCTTCGAGGACTAGCGGGACCCCAAGAGACCCAGTACTTC,CSARILRGLAGPQETQYF
TRBD1,TRBJ1-1,many,TRBV6-1,TGTGCCAGCAGAGAGACAGGGGGAGGTGAAGCTTTCTTT,CASRETGGGEAFF
TRBD1,TRBJ1-1,many,TRBV18,TGTGCCAGCTCACCTAGAACAGGGGCCTTGAACACTGAAGCTTTCTTT,CASSPRTGALNTEAFF
.,TRBJ1-1,many,TRBV12-3/TRBV12-4,TGTGCCAGCAGTCCCCAACAGCCTCTGAACACTGAAGCTTTCTTT,CASSPQQPLNTEAFF
TRBD2,TRBJ2-3,.,TRBV5-4,TGTGCCAGCAGCTCGCGGGGGGGTAGCACAGATACGCAGTATTTT,CASSSRGGSTDTQYF
.,TRBJ2-3,many,TRBV5-1,TGCGCCAGCAGTGGGGGGCTCCACACAGATACGCAGTATTTT,CASSGGLHTDTQYF
.,TRBJ2-3,many,TRBV10-3,TGTGCCACCCGAGAAAAGGCTCAGGGGACAGATACGCAGTATTTT,CATREKAQGTDTQYF
.,TRBJ1-2,.,TRBV5-1,TGCGCCAGCAGCAGCGACGGTATCTATGGCTACACCTTC,CASSSDGIYGYTF
.,TRBJ1-2,few,TRBV10-2,TGCGCCAGCAGTGGTCAGTTTAACTATGGCTACACCTTC,CASSGQFNYGYTF
.,TRBJ2-1,medium-sized,TRBV5-1,TGCGCCAGCAGTATCGCCCGCGGTCGGGATGAGCAGTTCTTC,CASSIARGRDEQFF
.,TRBJ1-2,many,TRBV14,TGTGCCAGCAGCCGAGCCTCAGGACTGATCTTACGCTACACCTTC,CASSRASGLILRYTF
.,TRBJ2-2,many,TRBV5-4,TGTGCCAGCAGCCTTGAACTAGCCCGGGAGCTGTTTTTT,CASSLELARELFF
TRBD2,TRBJ2-1,many,TRBV7-4,TGTGCCAGCAGCTTAGAATCCCCCGGGGGGGCCGACTACAATGAGCAGTTCTTC,CASSLESPGGADYNEQFF
.,TRBJ2-1,.,TRBV5-4,TGTGCCAGCAGCTTGGTGGGCCCGGAGAATGAGCAGTTCTTC,CASSLVGPENEQFF
TRBD2,TRBJ2-7,.,TRBV23-1,TGCGCCAGCAGTCAACTACTCGGGGGGGAGCAGTACTTC,CASSQLLGGEQYF
.,TRBJ2-7,.,TRBV24-1,TGTGCCACCAGTGGGGGGACTGCCACCTACGAGCAGTACTTC,CATSGGTATYEQYF
.,TRBJ1-6,many,TRBV20-1,TGCAGTGCTAGAGACCCCGGTATACAAGGGCTCAGGGGATCACCCCTCCACTTT,CSARDPGIQGLRGSPLHF
.,TRBJ2-6,many,TRBV18,TGTGCCAGCTCACCAGCCAGGGCCGGGGCCAACGTCCTGACTTTC,CASSPARAGANVLTF
.,TRBJ2-3,many,TRBV5-1,TGCGCCAGCAGCTTGGAGCCGGAAATAAGCACAGATACGCAGTATTTT,CASSLEPEISTDTQYF
TRBD1,TRBJ2-1,many,TRBV27,TGTGCCAGCAGAAAAACAGGGGGCACCAACAATGAGCAGTTCTTC,CASRKTGGTNNEQFF
.,TRBJ1-5,.,TRBV5-6,TGTGCCAGCAGCTTCGGTTCGTTGAGCAATCAGCCCCAGCATTTT,CASSFGSLSNQPQHF
.,TRBJ1-4,many,TRBV24-1,TGTGCCACCAGTGATTCGCGCGGCGGTGCAGGGGCGGGATCGAATGAAAAACTGTTTTTT,CATSDSRGGAGAGSNEKLFF
.,TRBJ2-5,many,TRBV29-1,TGCAGCGTTGAGGCGGGGCAAGAGACCCAGTACTTC,CSVEAGQETQYF
TRBD2,TRBJ2-2,many,TRBV7-6,TGTGCCAGCAGCTTACGACTAGCTAAGGCCGGGGAGCTGTTTTTT,CASSLRLAKAGELFF
TRBD1,TRBJ1-1,many,TRBV5-1,TGCGCCAGTACTCCGGGACAGGGTCCCACTGAAGCTTTCTTT,CASTPGQGPTEAFF
TRBD2,TRBJ2-1,.,TRBV9,TGTGCCAGCAGCAAAGCGGGGGGCCAAACGCAGTTCTTC,CASSKAGGQTQFF
TRBD1,TRBJ1-2,.,TRBV7-8,TGTGCCAGCAGCCCAGACAGGGATTCCAAGGCTAACTATGGCTACACCTTC,CASSPDRDSKANYGYTF
TRBD1,TRBJ2-7,.,TRBV7-9,TGTGCCAGCAGCTCCCGAGACAGGGGGCGAGGGGGCGAGCAGTACTTC,CASSSRDRGRGGEQYF
TRBD2,TRBJ2-3,many,TRBV12-3/TRBV12-4,TGTGCCATCGGGACTAGCCCAAATACGCAGTATTTT,CAIGTSPNTQYF
TRBD1,TRBJ2-7,many,TRBV6-6,TGTGCCAGCAGTTCCCAGGGACAGCGGAGCTCCTACGAGCAGTACTTC,CASSSQGQRSSYEQYF
.,TRBJ1-2,few,TRBV20-1,TGCAGTGCTAGAGACGGGCAGAGGGCTAACTATGGCTACACCTTC,CSARDGQRANYGYTF
.,TRBJ1-2,many,TRBV7-2,TGTGCCAGCAGCTTATCGGACAAGGAGGGTGGCTACACCTTC,CASSLSDKEGGYTF
TRBD2,TRBJ2-2,.,TRBV4-1,TGCGCCAGCAGCCATGCTCCGGGGGGTCGTGACACCGGGGAGCTGTTTTTT,CASSHAPGGRDTGELFF
.,TRBJ1-3,many,TRBV7-9,TGTGCCAGCAGCTTGTCTGGGTCTTCCTCTGGAAACACCATATATTTT,CASSLSGSSSGNTIYF
TRBD1,TRBJ2-1,.,TRBV18,TGTGCCAGCTCTACCCGGACAGGCGAGCAGTTCTTC,CASSTRTGEQFF
.,TRBJ2-7,medium-sized,TRBV5-1,TGCGCCAGCAGCTTGGGACAAACCGGGACGGTGAATTACGAGCAGTACTTC,CASSLGQTGTVNYEQYF
.,TRBJ2-7,many,TRBV19,TGTGCCAGTAGTATGAGCGTTGCCTCCTACGAGCAGTACTTC,CASSMSVASYEQYF
.,TRBJ1-1,many,TRBV5-4,TGTGCCAGCAGCTTGTTGATGGCAGGGAACACTGAAGCTTTCTTT,CASSLLMAGNTEAFF
TRBD1,TRBJ2-4,.,TRBV29-1,TGCAGCGTAGCACAGGGGATACAAGCCAAAAACATTCAGTACTTC,CSVAQGIQAKNIQYF
.,TRBJ1-5,many,TRBV27,TGTGCCAGCAGTCAAAGTTACAGCTATAGCAATCAGCCCCAGCATTTT,CASSQSYSYSNQPQHF
.,TRBJ2-5,.,TRBV6-5,TGTGCCAGCAGTTACTCGTTGATGGAGACCCAGTACTTC,CASSYSLMETQYF
.,TRBJ1-2,many,TRBV30,TGTGCCTCGGGGGGCCGGTTGAACTATGGCTACACCTTC,CASGGRLNYGYTF
TRBD2,TRBJ2-3,.,TRBV6-4,TGTGCCAGCAGTGTTAGCGGGGGGGCGACAGATACGCAGTATTTT,CASSVSGGATDTQYF
TRBD1,TRBJ2-2,many,TRBV4-2,TGTGCCAGCAGCCAAGCAACAGGGGGAGGTACGAACACCGGGGAGCTGTTTTTT,CASSQATGGGTNTGELFF
.,TRBJ2-1,many,TRBV10-3,TGTGCCATCAGTGATTGGTATGAGCAGTTCTTC,CAISDWYEQFF
.,TRBJ1-1,many,TRBV18,TGTGCCAGCTCACCTATACAGAACACTGAAGCTTTCTTT,CASSPIQNTEAFF
.,TRBJ1-5,many,TRBV6-6,TGTGCCAGCAGTTACGACGATAAAGGCAATCAGCCCCAGCATTTT,CASSYDDKGNQPQHF
TRBD2,TRBJ2-1,.,TRBV6-2/TRBV6-3,TGTGCCAGCAGGACACTAGCGGGAGGCCCGGAGCAGTTCTTC,CASRTLAGGPEQFF